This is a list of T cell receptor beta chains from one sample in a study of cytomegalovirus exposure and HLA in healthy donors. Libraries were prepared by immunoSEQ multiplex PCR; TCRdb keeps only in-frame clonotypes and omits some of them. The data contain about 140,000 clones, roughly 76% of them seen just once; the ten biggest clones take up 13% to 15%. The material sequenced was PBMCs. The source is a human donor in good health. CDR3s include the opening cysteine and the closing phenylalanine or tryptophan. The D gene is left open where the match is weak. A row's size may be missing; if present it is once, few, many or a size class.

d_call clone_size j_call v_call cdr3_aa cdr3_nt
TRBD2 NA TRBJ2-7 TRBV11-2 CASSLGAGEYEQYF TGTGCCAGCAGCTTAGGAGCGGGGGAATACGAGCAGTACTTC
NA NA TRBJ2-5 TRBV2 CASRRSSEETQYF TGTGCCAGCAGGAGGTCTAGCGAAGAGACCCAGTACTTC
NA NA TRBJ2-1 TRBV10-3 CAIREQGQTYNEQFF TGTGCCATAAGGGAACAGGGCCAAACCTACAATGAGCAGTTCTTC
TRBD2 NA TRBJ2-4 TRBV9 CASSVGTSGRNAKNIQYF TGTGCCAGCAGCGTAGGGACTAGCGGGCGAAACGCCAAAAACATTCAGTACTTC
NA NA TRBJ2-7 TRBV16 CASSGGTYEQYF TGTGCCAGCAGCGGCGGGACGTACGAGCAGTACTTC
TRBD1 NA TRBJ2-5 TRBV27 CASSLSISGTGRQETQYF TGTGCCAGCAGTTTATCAATATCCGGGACAGGGCGGCAAGAGACCCAGTACTTC
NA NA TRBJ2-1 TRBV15 CATSRDRQVQGEQFF TGTGCCACCAGCAGAGACAGACAGGTTCAGGGTGAGCAGTTCTTC
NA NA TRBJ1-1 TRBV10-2 CASSRDRAFF TGCGCCAGCAGCAGGGATCGGGCTTTCTTT
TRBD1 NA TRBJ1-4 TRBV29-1 CSVRTGVEKLFF TGCAGCGTCCGAACAGGGGTCGAAAAACTGTTTTTT
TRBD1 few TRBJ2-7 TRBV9 CASSVSTGVEQYF TGTGCCAGCAGCGTATCCACAGGGGTCGAGCAGTACTTC
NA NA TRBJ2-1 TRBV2 CATQERHSSYNEQFF TGTGCCACCCAAGAGCGGCATAGCTCCTACAATGAGCAGTTCTTC
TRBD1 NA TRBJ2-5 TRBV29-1 CSAGGRDFFKETQYF TGCAGCGCAGGGGGAAGGGATTTCTTTAAAGAGACCCAGTACTTC
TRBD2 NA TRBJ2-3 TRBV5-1 CASSLASTSGGTDTQYF TGCGCCAGCAGCTTGGCCTCGACTAGCGGGGGCACAGATACGCAGTATTTT
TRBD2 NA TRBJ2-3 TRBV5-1 CASSLRLATSDTQYF TGCGCCAGCAGCTTGAGACTAGCGACTTCGGATACGCAGTATTTT
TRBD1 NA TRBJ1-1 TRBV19 CASRTDREVAEAFF TGTGCCAGTAGGACGGACAGGGAGGTGGCTGAAGCTTTCTTT
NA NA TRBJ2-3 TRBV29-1 CSVVVQGSTDTQYF TGCAGCGTTGTTGTTCAGGGTAGCACAGATACGCAGTATTTT
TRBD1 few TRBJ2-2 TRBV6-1 CASSPLGQGAGELFF TGTGCCAGCAGTCCCCTGGGACAGGGCGCGGGGGAGCTGTTTTTT
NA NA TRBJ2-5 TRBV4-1 CASSQEGLRDQETQYF TGCGCCAGCAGCCAAGAAGGACTGCGGGACCAAGAGACCCAGTACTTC